The source of this T cell receptor beta chain is a study of control samples from healthy donors and cancer patients. Profiling relied on immunoSEQ multiplex PCR, and the TCRdb table lists in-frame clones only, not all of them. This table has approximately 58,000 clones, about 85% appearing once. The CDR3 is made up of 12 amino acids. V gave up 1 base and J gave up 8 bases, with 5 bases separating them. The V gene's germline CDR1 is LGHDT and CDR2 YNNKEL (reference sequence). The chain recombines TRBV3-1 (or the pseudogene TRBV3-2) with TRBJ2-2; D remains ambiguous. The TCR was taken from a man aged 55 to 70 with head and neck cancer. Sample: PBMCs. The CDR3, as DNA: TGTGCCAGCAGCCAAGCTGAGGGGGAGCTGTTTTTT. Translation: CASSQAEGELFF.